One and the same sample provided the 13 T cell receptor beta chains below, sequenced in a study of blood T cell repertoires in COVID-19. The table came from immunoSEQ multiplex PCR; TCRdb's copy has only in-frame clones and leaves some out. The sample holds 250,000 to 300,000 clones, around 92% seen once. Material for sequencing was peripheral blood. Every receptor here comes from a woman aged 30 to 39 with COVID-19, enrolled during active disease.

This rearrangement joins TRBV4-1 to TRBJ2-2; TRBD2 matches at 12 bases. The trim removed 1 base at V and 0 bases at J, leaving 9 bases unmatched. This CDR3 contains 20 residues. Germline values: CDR1 MGHRA, CDR2 YSYEKL. For the CDR3, the DNA is TGCGCCAGCAGCCAAGTAGCTAGCGGGGGGGTTCACGCGAACACCGGGGAGCTGTTTTTT. This translates into CASSQVASGGVHANTGELFF.

The rearrangement links TRBV30 to TRBJ1-5; tentative D call: TRBD1 (5 bases). Trimming removed 5 bases from V and 0 bases from J, with 5 bases in between. Germline V lookup: CDR1 GTSNPN, CDR2 SVGIG (reference sequence). The CDR3 runs to 12 residues. CDR3 DNA: TGTGCCTGGGACAGTAGCAATCAGCCCCAGCATTTT. Its protein is CAWDSSNQPQHF.

The rearrangement links TRBV28 to TRBJ2-7; 10 bases agree with TRBD1. V was clipped by 5 bases and J by 7 bases; unmatched bases: 5. The V gene's germline CDR1 is MDHEN and CDR2 SYDVKM. The CDR3 extends over 13 amino acids. The CDR3 DNA reads TGTGCCAGCAGTCGACAGGGGGCTACTGAGCAGTACTTC. Its translation: CASSRQGATEQYF. Together with reference TRBV28 and TRBJ2-7, the CDR3 gives the full variable domain: DVKVTQSSRYLVKRTGEKVFLECVQDMDHENMFWYRQDPGLGLRLIYFSYDVKMKEKGDIPEGYSVSREKKERFSLILESASTNQTSMYLCASSRQGATEQYFGPGTRLTVT.

Notes on this clone: One end of the junction is discordant with germline, which a read error may explain. The chain employs TRBV15 and TRBJ1-2; no reliable D call. The CDR3 is 13 amino acids. Germline V gene lookup returns CDR1 LNHNV and CDR2 YYDKDF (reference sequence). The chain's CDR3 is CATRRDMEGGYTF. DNA of the CDR3: TGTGCCACCAGGAGAGATATGGAGGGAGGCTACACCTTC.

This chain connects TRBV27 to TRBJ2-5, with TRBD1 matching 9 bases. V was clipped by 6 bases and J by 4 bases; unmatched bases: 9. The CDR3 totals 15 residues. Germline CDR1 MNHEY, CDR2 SMNVEV (reference sequence). CDR3 nucleotide sequence: TGTGCCAGCAGCCAAAGAAGACAGGGGGGAGAGACCCAGTACTTC. Amino acid sequence: CASSQRRQGGETQYF.

The V call is TRBV5-4, the J call TRBJ2-3; 8 positions agree with TRBD1. The germline gives CDR1 SGHNT, CDR2 YYREEE (reference sequence). V lost 5 bases and J lost 3; bases outside the gene matches: 5. The CDR3 runs to 14 residues. DNA of the CDR3: TGTGCCAGCAGACAGGGGGTAGGGACAGATACGCAGTATTTT. Translation gives CASRQGVGTDTQYF.

This sequence joins TRBV5-6 and TRBJ2-1; 12 positions agree with TRBD2. Germline V gives CDR1 SGHDT, CDR2 YYEEEE. V shed 2 bases, J shed 3 bases, and the junction held 6 bases outside the gene matches. The CDR3 spans 17 residues. Written as DNA, the CDR3 is TGTGCCAGCAGCTTTAGACTAGCGGGGGCCCTCTACAATGAGCAGTTCTTC. This sequence encodes CASSFRLAGALYNEQFF.

This clone has more than one count but fewer than ten. This chain links TRBV4-1 with TRBJ1-2, with a possible D match to TRBD1 (6 bases). CDR1 MGHRA and CDR2 YSYEKL come from the germline V gene. CDR3 size: 16 residues. Between the trimmed V and J ends, which lost 1 base and 5 bases, there was a span of 17 bases. In nucleotides, the CDR3 is TGCGCCAGCAGCCAAGTTGGGGGCTACTCCAGTTATGGCTACACCTTC. It encodes CASSQVGGYSSYGYTF.

The chain combines TRBV7-2 with TRBJ1-6; the match to TRBD1 covers 9 bases. CDR3 length: 15 amino acids. Germline CDR1 SGHTA, CDR2 FQGNSA. Germline trimming cut 2 bases from V and 14 bases from J; bases unmatched to any gene: 10. In DNA, the CDR3 is TGTGCCAGCAGCTTATTAGGGACAGGGAGGTTCACCCTCCACTTT. Protein: CASSLLGTGRFTLHF.

This rearrangement joins TRBV11-2 to TRBJ1-1; the D is unclear. The germline V and J ends were trimmed by 4 bases and 2 bases, with 11 bases remaining between them. Per the germline V gene, CDR1 is SGHAT and CDR2 is FQNNGV. The CDR3 extends over 14 amino acids. This CDR3 is CASSWALPNTEAFF. CDR3 in DNA: TGTGCCAGCAGCTGGGCCCTACCAAACACTGAAGCTTTCTTT.

The chain combines TRBV15 with TRBJ2-7; 8 positions match TRBD1. The CDR3 sequence is 19 residues long. V shed 0 bases and J 7 bases; nucleotides not matched to a gene: 20. The germline V gene has CDR1 LNHNV and CDR2 YYDKDF (reference sequence). The chain's CDR3 is CATSRDGRGRLGPSGEQYF. The DNA for the CDR3 is TGTGCCACCAGCAGAGATGGCAGGGGGCGGCTGGGTCCTTCAGGGGAGCAGTACTTC. The full variable domain, rest sourced from reference TRBV15 and TRBJ2-7, is DAMVIQNPRYQVTQFGKPVTLSCSQTLNHNVMYWYQQKSSQAPKLLFHYYDKDFNNEADTPDNFQSRRPNTSFCFLDIRSPGLGDTAMYLCATSRDGRGRLGPSGEQYFGPGTRLTVT.

V gene TRBV19 combines with J gene TRBJ2-1; possible D gene TRBD2, 5 bases. The CDR3 totals 14 residues. Germline CDR1 and CDR2: LNHDA and SQIVND (reference sequence). Trimming removed 1 base from V and 7 bases from J, with 11 bases in between. The CDR3 here is CASSIVIRGNEQFF. CDR3 bases: TGTGCCAGTAGTATAGTAATCCGGGGAAATGAGCAGTTCTTC.

The V gene is TRBV12-1, the J gene TRBJ2-3; the table names TRBD2, a call not compared with the DNA. TRBV12-1 is given as a pseudogene. The CDR3 loop spans 14 amino acids. The CDR3 coding sequence is TGTGCCAGCAGCCACCGAACTAGCACAGATACGCAGTATTTT. Translation: CASSHRTSTDTQYF.